This TCR beta chain is drawn from a study of identical twins. General study points: Zero-insertion analyses could be partly confounded by invariant MAIT and iNKT cells. Conclusions came from cross-sectional statistical analysis, not from following the same donors.

A universal primer site arose from template switching, and cDNA bore unique molecular identifiers. TCRdb re-derived calls from the 5' RACE reads in MiXCR, one entry per CDR3 protein. The sample holds hundreds of thousands of distinct CDR3 sequences, 7.5% to 9.5% seen once. This clonotype was detected many times. Its antigen is unidentified. This sample was also put to use in a study of yellow fever vaccine responses in identical twins. That paper states: Twins reportedly appeared to share part of their vaccine T cell response while keeping part individual.

The TCR sequence derives from a woman between 18 and 29 years old in good health. What was sequenced was CD8+ T cells sorted from blood.

Here the CDR3 DNA reads TGTGCCAGCAGACCGACAGGGAACACTGAAGCTTTCTTT. Its protein product is CASRPTGNTEAFF. The chain joins TRBV7-6 to TRBJ1-1, with D tentatively TRBD1 (6 bases). Looked up from germline, CDR1 is SGHVS and CDR2 is FNYEAQ. V dropped 6 bases and J dropped 1 base, with 9 bases sitting between them. This CDR3 has 13 amino acids. Based on the CDR3 plus reference TRBV7-6 and TRBJ1-1, the full variable domain is GAGVSQSPRYKVTKRGQDVALRCDPISGHVSLYWYRQALGQGPEFLTYFNYEAQQDKSGLPNDRFSAERPEGSISTLTIQRTEQRDSAMYRCASRPTGNTEAFFGQGTRLTVV.